This TCR beta chain was identified during a study of blood T cell repertoires in COVID-19. As for the study in general: The samples span acute and convalescent COVID-19 from the United States, Italy and Spain. Sources were T cells, B-cell-depleted T cells, or PBMCs; the material itself was cDNA or gDNA.

Per the study methods: Estimation of nucleated cell counts relied on the amplification of reference gene primers. Sequenced by immunoSEQ multiplex PCR; TCRdb stores in-frame clones only, minus some. The V and J calls and clone size come from that table; D and trimming were worked out from the DNA. The sample has about 140,000 clones, roughly 85% seen once. The sample consisted of peripheral blood. This sequence originates from a man aged 60 to 69 with acute or convalescent COVID-19.

This CDR3 reads CASSSSPGGLNEKLFF. CDR3 DNA sequence: TGTGCCAGCTCCTCATCTCCGGGGGGCCTAAATGAAAAACTGTTTTTT. The genes are TRBV18 and TRBJ1-4, with D possibly matching TRBD1 (6 bases). Germline values: CDR1 KGHSH, CDR2 LQKENI. Trimming took 6 bases from V and 5 from J, leaving 19 bases between them. CDR3 length: 16 residues.